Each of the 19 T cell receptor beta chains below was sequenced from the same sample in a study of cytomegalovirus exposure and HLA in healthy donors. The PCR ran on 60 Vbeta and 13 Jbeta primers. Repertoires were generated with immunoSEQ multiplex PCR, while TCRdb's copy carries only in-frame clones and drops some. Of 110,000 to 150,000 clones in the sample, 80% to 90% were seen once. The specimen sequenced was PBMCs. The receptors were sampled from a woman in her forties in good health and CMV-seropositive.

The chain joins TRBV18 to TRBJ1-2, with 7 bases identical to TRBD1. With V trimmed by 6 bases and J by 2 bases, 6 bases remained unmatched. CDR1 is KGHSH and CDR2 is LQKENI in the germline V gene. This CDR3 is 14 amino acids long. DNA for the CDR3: TGTGCCAGCTCCCAGGGGACAGCAAACTATGGCTACACCTTC. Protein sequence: CASSQGTANYGYTF.

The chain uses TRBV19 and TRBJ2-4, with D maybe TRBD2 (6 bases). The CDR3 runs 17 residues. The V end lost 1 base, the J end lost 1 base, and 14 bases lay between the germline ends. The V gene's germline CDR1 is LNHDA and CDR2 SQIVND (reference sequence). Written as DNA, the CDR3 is TGTGCCAGTAGTATAGCGAAGCGGGCGGTGGCCAAAAACATTCAGTACTTC. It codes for CASSIAKRAVAKNIQYF.

The CDR3 is CATRGNIQYF. The CDR3 nucleotides are TGTGCCACCCGGGGGAACATTCAGTACTTC. The chain has TRBV6-6 and TRBJ2-4; tentatively, D is TRBD2 (6 bases). V was trimmed by 10 bases and J by 7 bases, leaving 8 bases between them. The CDR3 runs to 10 residues. Germline assignment: CDR1 MNHNY and CDR2 SVGAGI (reference sequence).

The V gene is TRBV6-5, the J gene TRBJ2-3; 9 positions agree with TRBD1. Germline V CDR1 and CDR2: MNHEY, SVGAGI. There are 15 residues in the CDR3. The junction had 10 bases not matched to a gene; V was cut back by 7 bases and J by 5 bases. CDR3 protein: CASTSGDRGGDTQYF. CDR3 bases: TGTGCCAGCACCAGTGGTGACAGGGGGGGAGATACGCAGTATTTT.

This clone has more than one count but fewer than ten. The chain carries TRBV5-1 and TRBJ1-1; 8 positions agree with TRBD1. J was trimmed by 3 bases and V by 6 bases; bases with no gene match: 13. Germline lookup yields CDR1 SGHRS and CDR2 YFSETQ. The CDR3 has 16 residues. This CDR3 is CASTEALRTGHTEAFF. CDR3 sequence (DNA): TGCGCCAGCACCGAAGCACTTAGGACAGGGCACACTGAAGCTTTCTTT.

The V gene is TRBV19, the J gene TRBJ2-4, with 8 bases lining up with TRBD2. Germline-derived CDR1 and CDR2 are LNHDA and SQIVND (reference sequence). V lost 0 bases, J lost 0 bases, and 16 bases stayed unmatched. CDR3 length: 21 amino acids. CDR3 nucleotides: TGTGCCAGTAGTATAGATCTCGGGGGGGGCAGGGTCGCGGTAGCCAAAAACATTCAGTACTTC. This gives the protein CASSIDLGGGRVAVAKNIQYF.

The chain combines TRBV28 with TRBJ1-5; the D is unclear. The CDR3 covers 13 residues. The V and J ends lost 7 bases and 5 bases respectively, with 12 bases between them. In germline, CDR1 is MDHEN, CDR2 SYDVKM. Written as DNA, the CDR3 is TGTGCCAGCAAGTACAGTCCGGATCAGCCCCAGCATTTT. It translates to CASKYSPDQPQHF.

The DNA for the CDR3 is TGTGCCAGCATTTGGGACAGGGAGTCGGGTGAAGCTTTCTTT. Translation gives CASIWDRESGEAFF. The chain carries TRBV6-1 and TRBJ1-1; 9 bases agree with TRBD1. The CDR3 is 14 residues long. Germline values: CDR1 MNHNS, CDR2 SASEGT. The V segment lost 7 bases and the J segment 7 bases; nucleotides outside the gene matches: 10.

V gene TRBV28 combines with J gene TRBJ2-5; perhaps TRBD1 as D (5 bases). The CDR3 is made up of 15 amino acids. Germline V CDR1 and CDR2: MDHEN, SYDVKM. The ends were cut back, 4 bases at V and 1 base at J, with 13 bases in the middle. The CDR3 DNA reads TGTGCCAGCAGTTCAATAGGGGTAAGCCAAGAGACCCAGTACTTC. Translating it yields CASSSIGVSQETQYF.

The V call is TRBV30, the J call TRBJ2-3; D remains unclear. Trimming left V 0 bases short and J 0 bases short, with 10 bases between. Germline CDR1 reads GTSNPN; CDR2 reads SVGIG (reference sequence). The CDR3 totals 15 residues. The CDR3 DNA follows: TGTGCCTGGAGTGTACTGTCTACTAGCACAGATACGCAGTATTTT. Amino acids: CAWSVLSTSTDTQYF.

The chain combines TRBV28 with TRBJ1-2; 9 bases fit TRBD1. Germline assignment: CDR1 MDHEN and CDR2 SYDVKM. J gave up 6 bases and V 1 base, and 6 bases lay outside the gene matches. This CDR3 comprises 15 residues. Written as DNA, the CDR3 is TGTGCCAGCAGTTTATCGGGGGGACAGGGCGATGGCTACACCTTC. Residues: CASSLSGGQGDGYTF.

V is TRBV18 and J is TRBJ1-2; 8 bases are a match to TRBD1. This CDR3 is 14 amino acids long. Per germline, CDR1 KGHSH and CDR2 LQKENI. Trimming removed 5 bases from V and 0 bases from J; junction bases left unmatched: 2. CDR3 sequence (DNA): TGTGCCAGCTCAACGACAGGGGCTAACTATGGCTACACCTTC. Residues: CASSTTGANYGYTF.

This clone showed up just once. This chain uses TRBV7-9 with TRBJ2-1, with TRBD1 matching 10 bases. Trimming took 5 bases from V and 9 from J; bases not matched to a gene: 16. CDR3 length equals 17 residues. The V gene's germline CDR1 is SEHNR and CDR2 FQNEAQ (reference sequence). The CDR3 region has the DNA TGTGCCAGCAGCCTCCGGACCGGGACAGGGGCTGTCGGTGAGCAGTTCTTC. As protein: CASSLRTGTGAVGEQFF.

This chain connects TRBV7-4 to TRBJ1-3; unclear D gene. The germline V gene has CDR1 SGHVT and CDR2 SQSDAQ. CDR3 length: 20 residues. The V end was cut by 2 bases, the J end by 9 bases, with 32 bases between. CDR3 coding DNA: TGTGCCAGCAGCTTATCAGTGACCCTTCGTCGAGGGAACCGAAGCAGCACCATATATTTT. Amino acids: CASSLSVTLRRGNRSSTIYF.

The DNA of the CDR3 is TGTGCCAGCAGCTCCGGCCCGAGGGGGGGGACCCAGTACTTC. Its protein product is CASSSGPRGGTQYF. The chain uses TRBV7-8 and TRBJ2-5; the D gene is possibly TRBD2 (7 bases). V was clipped by 4 bases and J by 7 bases, with 16 bases between them. Germline V lookup: CDR1 SGHVS, CDR2 FQNEAQ. This CDR3 comprises 14 residues.

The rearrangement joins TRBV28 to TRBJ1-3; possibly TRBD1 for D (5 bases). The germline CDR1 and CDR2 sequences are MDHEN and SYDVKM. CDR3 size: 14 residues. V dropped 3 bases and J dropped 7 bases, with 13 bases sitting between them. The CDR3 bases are TGTGCCAGCAGTTTCGACACTTCAGGGAACACCATATATTTT. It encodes CASSFDTSGNTIYF.

As DNA, the CDR3 is TGTGCCAGCAGTTCGGGGGGGATGAACACTGAAGCTTTCTTT. This sequence encodes CASSSGGMNTEAFF. The chain couples TRBV28 to TRBJ1-1, with a tentative D call TRBD1 (5 bases). The CDR3 is made up of 14 amino acids. The germline CDR1 and CDR2 sequences are MDHEN and SYDVKM. V lost 4 bases, J lost 0 bases, and 9 bases lay in between.

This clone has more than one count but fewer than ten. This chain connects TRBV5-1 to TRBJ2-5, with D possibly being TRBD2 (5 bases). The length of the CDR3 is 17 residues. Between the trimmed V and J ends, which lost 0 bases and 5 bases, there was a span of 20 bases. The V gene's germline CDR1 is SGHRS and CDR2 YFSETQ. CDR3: CASSLGTGGFSGETQYF. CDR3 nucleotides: TGCGCCAGCAGCTTGGGGACTGGAGGATTTTCCGGCGAGACCCAGTACTTC.

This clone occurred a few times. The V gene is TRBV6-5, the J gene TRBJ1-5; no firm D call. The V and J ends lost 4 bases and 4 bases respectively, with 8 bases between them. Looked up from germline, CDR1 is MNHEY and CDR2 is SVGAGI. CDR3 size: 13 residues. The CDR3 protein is CASSSSGNQPQHF. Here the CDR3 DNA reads TGTGCCAGCAGTTCGTCCGGGAATCAGCCCCAGCATTTT.